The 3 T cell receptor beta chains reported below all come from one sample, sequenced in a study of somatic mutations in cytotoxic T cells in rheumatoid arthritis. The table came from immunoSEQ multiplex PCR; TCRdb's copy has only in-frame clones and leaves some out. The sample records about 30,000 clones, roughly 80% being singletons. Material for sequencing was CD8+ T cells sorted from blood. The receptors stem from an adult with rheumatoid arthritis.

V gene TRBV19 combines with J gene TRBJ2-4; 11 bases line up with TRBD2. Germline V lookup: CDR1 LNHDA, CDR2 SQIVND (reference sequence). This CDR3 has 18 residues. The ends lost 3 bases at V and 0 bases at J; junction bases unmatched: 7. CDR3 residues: CASSIGTSGPIAKNIQYF. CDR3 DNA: TGTGCCAGTAGTATTGGGACTAGCGGACCCATAGCCAAAAACATTCAGTACTTC.

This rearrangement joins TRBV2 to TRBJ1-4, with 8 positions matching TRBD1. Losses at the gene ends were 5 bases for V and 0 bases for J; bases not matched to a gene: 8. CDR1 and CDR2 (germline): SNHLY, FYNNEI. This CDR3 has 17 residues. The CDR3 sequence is CASSHPTGVATNEKLFF. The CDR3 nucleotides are TGTGCCAGCAGTCACCCGACAGGGGTAGCAACTAATGAAAAACTGTTTTTT.

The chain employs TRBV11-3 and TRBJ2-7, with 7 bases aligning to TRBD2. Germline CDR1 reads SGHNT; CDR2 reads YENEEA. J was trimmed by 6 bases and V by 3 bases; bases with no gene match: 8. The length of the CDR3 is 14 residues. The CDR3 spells CASSFGGGPFEQYF. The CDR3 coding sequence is TGTGCCAGCAGCTTTGGGGGAGGGCCATTCGAGCAGTACTTC.